The present entry profiles one T cell receptor (beta chain) with its context. What it binds is not known. V shed 3 bases and J 5 bases; nucleotides not matched to a gene: 6. The CDR3 consists of 16 residues. The germline CDR1 and CDR2 sequences are SGHRS and YFSETQ. The entry originates in a study of shared clonotypes between healthy human individuals. Study outcomes and limitations: Naive subsets tended to show greater estimated richness than memory subsets. Sequencing depth was expected to influence donor clonotype sharing.

Generated by immunoSEQ multiplex PCR, the TCRdb table keeps only in-frame clones and is missing some. In the table there are hundreds of thousands of clones, approximately 90% of which are singletons. Naive CD8 cells comprised CD45RO-negative, CCR7-positively selected cells, excluding terminally differentiated effector memory CD45RA+ cells. This clonotype was obtained from a young man in good health. This chain links TRBV5-1 with TRBJ1-4; TRBD1 aligns across 11 bases. Material: naive CD8+ T cells sorted from blood. Here the CDR3 reads CASSWTGTGGNEKLFF. CDR3 DNA sequence: TGCGCCAGCAGCTGGACCGGGACAGGGGGAAATGAAAAACTGTTTTTT.